This TCR beta chain came from a study of shared clonotypes between healthy human individuals. The donors, all of them Caucasian adults, lived in Nashville, Tennessee. Germline CDR1 reads SGHVS; CDR2 reads FQNEAQ. V was shortened by 1 base and J by 1 base, with 26 bases between the two germline ends. The CDR3 totals 20 residues. Here immunoSEQ multiplex PCR was the method, and the copy in TCRdb shows in-frame clones only, minus some. The sample contains approximately 500,000 clones, 79% of which appear only once. Study observations and caveats: Donor clonotype sharing was expected to depend on sequencing depth.

Note on this clone: Its cognate antigen is unknown.

The specimen sequenced was PBMCs. The clonotype comes from a woman in her thirties or forties in good health. Some clones in this sample may be carry-over from other donors' samples. This chain connects TRBV7-8 to TRBJ2-7, with D possibly TRBD2 on 5 matching bases. CDR3: CASSLGLRVVLGGTSYEQYF. CDR3 DNA: TGTGCCAGCAGCTTAGGTTTGCGGGTCGTTTTAGGAGGTACGTCCTACGAGCAGTACTTC.